What follows describes a single T cell receptor beta chain. Its specificity is unknown. This sample is drawn from a study of T cell repertoires in cytomegalovirus infection. At the level of the study: Evidence of both CMV infection and a matching HLA type came from public TCR beta signatures. Study-level findings and limits: Carriers of CMV plus the relevant HLA were identified by cumulative public TCR beta family frequency. It was HLA-C-restricted CMV-specific TCR beta clonotypes that dominated the response ex vivo.

Germline lookup yields CDR1 LGHNA and CDR2 YSLEER. V shed 4 bases, J shed 8 bases, and the junction held 5 bases outside the gene matches. The CDR3 length is 15 residues. One entry per CDR3 protein results from TCRdb running MiXCR on the reads. The table includes 55,000 to 70,000 distinct CDR3 sequences, about 33% detected once. The receptor was derived from a human donor in good health (CMV status not recorded). Some clones in this sample may be carry-over from other donors' samples. Sequenced: PBMCs, sequenced either directly or after in vitro stimulation (not recorded which). The chain carries TRBV4-3 and TRBJ2-1, with TRBD2 identical over 13 bases. The chain's CDR3 is CASSRGTSGIDEQFF. The CDR3, as DNA: TGCGCCAGCAGCCGAGGGACTAGCGGGATCGATGAGCAGTTCTTC.